This entry lists 16 T cell receptor beta chains sequenced from one sample in a study of PD-1 blockade in classical Hodgkin lymphoma. With no exception, relapse followed autologous stem cell transplantation in all patients, and brentuximab vedotin exposure varied. Clones were read by immunoSEQ multiplex PCR, and TCRdb kept only the in-frame ones, dropping some. The table has fewer than 100,000 clones, roughly 89% seen once. Material: peripheral blood mononuclear cells (PBMCs), obtained at baseline. The receptors shown here come from a human donor with classical Hodgkin lymphoma.

A few counts support this clone. This rearrangement joins TRBV5-1 to TRBJ1-2; possible D gene TRBD1, 5 bases. CDR1 SGHRS and CDR2 YFSETQ come from the germline V gene. This CDR3 is built from 17 residues. The V and J ends lost 0 bases and 7 bases respectively, with 22 bases between them. Here the CDR3 reads CASSLGGGDPGGGGYTF. CDR3 in DNA: TGCGCCAGCAGCTTGGGAGGAGGGGACCCCGGTGGAGGTGGCTACACCTTC. The variable domain in full, with the rest retrieved from reference TRBV5-1 and TRBJ1-2, is KAGVTQTPRYLIKTRGQQVTLSCSPISGHRSVSWYQQTPGQGLQFLFEYFSETQRNKGNFPGRFSGRQFSNSRSEMNVSTLELGDSALYLCASSLGGGDPGGGGYTFGSGTRLTVV.

The rearrangement joins TRBV5-1 to TRBJ2-7; 7 bases are a match to TRBD2. The trim removed 0 bases at V and 7 bases at J, leaving 28 bases unmatched. The CDR3 length is 21 residues. Per germline, CDR1 SGHRS and CDR2 YFSETQ. The CDR3 nucleotides are TGCGCCAGCAGCTTGGCCGGAGTTTCCCCTTCTAGCGGACCACGACGCCCAGAGCAGTACTTC. This gives the protein CASSLAGVSPSSGPRRPEQYF.

The V gene is TRBV18, the J gene TRBJ2-7; D is unclear. Germline assignment: CDR1 KGHSH and CDR2 LQKENI. V gave up 0 bases and J gave up 8 bases, with 11 bases separating them. CDR3 length equals 13 residues. The CDR3 loop reads CASSPPQEYKQYF. The CDR3 DNA is TGTGCCAGCTCACCACCGCAAGAGTACAAGCAGTACTTC. The full variable domain, rest sourced from reference TRBV18 and TRBJ2-7, is NAGVMQNPRHLVRRRGQEARLRCSPMKGHSHVYWYRQLPEEGLKFMVYLQKENIIDESGMPKERFSAEFPKEGPSILRIQQVVRGDSAAYFCASSPPQEYKQYFGPGTRLTVT.

The chain joins TRBV7-8 to TRBJ2-5; 7 nucleotides align to TRBD1. The CDR3 sequence is 12 residues long. Germline values: CDR1 SGHVS, CDR2 FQNEAQ. With 7 bases clipped from V and 2 bases from J, the junction kept 1 base outside the gene matches. In DNA form, the CDR3 reads TGTGCCAGCAAACAGGGGCAAGAGACCCAGTACTTC. Translation: CASKQGQETQYF.

This sequence joins TRBV5-4 and TRBJ2-3; D remains unclear. V was pared by 3 bases and J by 5 bases, with 10 bases between. Germline CDR1 SGHNT, CDR2 YYREEE (reference sequence). The CDR3 runs 13 residues. The CDR3 DNA reads as TGTGCCAGCAGCTACGGTCGGGTAGATACGCAGTATTTT. Its translation is CASSYGRVDTQYF.

V and J are TRBV27 and TRBJ1-2; D remains ambiguous. CDR1 and CDR2 from the germline V gene are MNHEY and SMNVEV (reference sequence). The CDR3 runs 15 residues. The V end was cut by 6 bases, the J end by 1 base, with 15 bases between. CDR3 protein: CASRTISGSNYGYTF. The CDR3 bases are TGTGCCAGCAGGACGATTTCGGGCAGTAACTATGGCTACACCTTC.

The rearrangement joins TRBV4-1 to TRBJ1-2; D unclear. Trimming took 4 bases from V and 6 from J, leaving 12 bases between them. The CDR3 is 13 amino acids. The germline V gene encodes CDR1 MGHRA and CDR2 YSYEKL. CDR3 in amino acids: CASSLIGDNGYTF. CDR3 DNA: TGCGCCAGCAGCCTGATCGGGGATAATGGCTACACCTTC.

This rearrangement joins TRBV5-6 to TRBJ1-1; unclear D gene. The V and J ends lost 7 bases and 5 bases respectively, with 15 bases between them. Germline CDR1 is SGHDT and CDR2 is YYEEEE. The CDR3 is made up of 13 amino acids. The CDR3 here is CASLRGRLTEAFF. For the CDR3, the DNA is TGTGCCAGCCTCCGGGGAAGGTTAACTGAAGCTTTCTTT.

The chain joins TRBV7-2 to TRBJ2-7, with 8 positions matching TRBD1. The CDR3 runs to 16 residues. After removal of 5 bases from V and 2 bases from J, the junction contained 11 bases not matched to a gene. Germline V gene data show CDR1 as SGHTA and CDR2 as FQGNSA. The chain's CDR3 is CASSARPGTGPYEQYF. The CDR3 coding sequence is TGTGCCAGCAGCGCCCGACCCGGGACAGGCCCCTACGAGCAGTACTTC.

This clone has a handful of counts. The chain carries TRBV5-6 and TRBJ1-2; no clear D gene. This CDR3 region has 14 residues. The germline V gene has CDR1 SGHDT and CDR2 YYEEEE. V lost 1 base and J lost 8, with 15 bases in between. The CDR3 sequence is CASSLPGLGIGYTF. DNA for the CDR3: TGTGCCAGCAGCTTGCCGGGATTAGGTATAGGCTACACCTTC.

The chain is built from TRBV5-1 and TRBJ2-7; 8 nucleotides align to TRBD2. Germline CDR1 reads SGHRS; CDR2 reads YFSETQ. Trimming at V came to 4 bases and at J to 4 bases, leaving 7 bases not matched to a gene. This CDR3 region has 14 residues. CDR3 amino acids: CASSRTSPGYEQYF. In DNA form, the CDR3 reads TGCGCCAGCAGCCGGACTAGCCCGGGGTACGAGCAGTACTTC.

This clone is a singleton in its sample. This chain links TRBV6-1 with TRBJ2-3; the D is unclear. Germline V gene sequence: CDR1 MNHNS, CDR2 SASEGT. CDR3 length: 14 amino acids. V lost 8 bases and J 4 bases, leaving 16 bases between the germline ends. The CDR3 sequence is CASYGRLQPDTQYF. In DNA, the CDR3 is TGTGCCAGCTACGGACGGCTACAGCCAGATACGCAGTATTTT.

This clone was seen just once. This rearrangement joins TRBV2 to TRBJ2-3, with 10 positions matching TRBD2. Unmatched junction bases numbered 6, after V lost 4 bases and J lost 2 bases. CDR1 and CDR2 (germline): SNHLY, FYNNEI. The CDR3 has 16 amino acids. The CDR3 bases are TGTGCCAGCAGTGGAGGACTAGCGGTCTACACAGATACGCAGTATTTT. Its translation: CASSGGLAVYTDTQYF.

The chain joins TRBV5-6 to TRBJ2-6; TRBD2 aligns across 10 bases. Germline values: CDR1 SGHDT, CDR2 YYEEEE. V dropped 3 bases and J dropped 0; count of bases not matched to a gene: 6. The CDR3 sequence is 18 residues long. The CDR3, as DNA: TGTGCCAGCAGCTCAGGACTAGCGGAACTCTCTGGGGCCAACGTCCTGACTTTC. Protein: CASSSGLAELSGANVLTF.

The chain uses TRBV7-8 and TRBJ2-2; no clear D gene. CDR1 and CDR2 (germline): SGHVS, FQNEAQ. This CDR3 is built from 16 residues. Trimming pared 8 bases from V and 0 bases from J, leaving 16 bases between. CDR3 in amino acids: CASEPFPNTNTGELFF. The CDR3 DNA reads as TGTGCCAGCGAGCCATTCCCGAATACGAACACCGGGGAGCTGTTTTTT.

This chain links TRBV7-2 with TRBJ2-1; 10 nucleotides match TRBD2. From germline, CDR1 is SGHTA and CDR2 FQGNSA. V lost 10 bases to trimming and J lost 7 bases; unmatched junction nucleotides: 10. The CDR3 totals 14 residues. This CDR3 is CATTVAGGRNEQFF. The CDR3 region has the DNA TGTGCCACCACCGTAGCGGGAGGAAGGAATGAGCAGTTCTTC.